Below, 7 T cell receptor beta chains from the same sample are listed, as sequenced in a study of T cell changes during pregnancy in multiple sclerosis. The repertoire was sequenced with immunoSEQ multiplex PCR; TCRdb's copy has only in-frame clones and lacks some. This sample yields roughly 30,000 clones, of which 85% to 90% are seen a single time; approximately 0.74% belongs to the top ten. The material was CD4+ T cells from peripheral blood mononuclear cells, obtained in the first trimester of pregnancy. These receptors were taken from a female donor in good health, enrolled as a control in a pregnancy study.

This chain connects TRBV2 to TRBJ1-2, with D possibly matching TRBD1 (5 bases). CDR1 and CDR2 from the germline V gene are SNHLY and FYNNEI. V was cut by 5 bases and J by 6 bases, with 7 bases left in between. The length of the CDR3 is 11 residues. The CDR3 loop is CASSTGDGYTF. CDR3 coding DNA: TGTGCCAGCAGTACAGGTGATGGCTACACCTTC.

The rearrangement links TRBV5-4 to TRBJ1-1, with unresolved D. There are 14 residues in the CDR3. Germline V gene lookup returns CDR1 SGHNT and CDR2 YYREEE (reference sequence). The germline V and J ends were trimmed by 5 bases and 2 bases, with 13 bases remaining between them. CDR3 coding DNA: TGTGCCAGCAGTAATCCCCTAAAAAACACTGAAGCTTTCTTT. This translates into CASSNPLKNTEAFF.

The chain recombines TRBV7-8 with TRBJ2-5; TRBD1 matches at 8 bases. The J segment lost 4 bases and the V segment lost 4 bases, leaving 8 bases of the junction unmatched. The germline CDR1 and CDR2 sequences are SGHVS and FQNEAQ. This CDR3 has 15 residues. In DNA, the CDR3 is TGTGCCAGCAGCTCCCAGGGGGCGTCAGGAGAGACCCAGTACTTC. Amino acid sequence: CASSSQGASGETQYF.

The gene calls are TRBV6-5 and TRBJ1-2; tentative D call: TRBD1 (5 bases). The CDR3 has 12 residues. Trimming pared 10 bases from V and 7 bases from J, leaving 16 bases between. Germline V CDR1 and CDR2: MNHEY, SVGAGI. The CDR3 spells CATSGLWSGYTF. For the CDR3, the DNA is TGTGCCACCTCGGGACTGTGGAGTGGCTACACCTTC.

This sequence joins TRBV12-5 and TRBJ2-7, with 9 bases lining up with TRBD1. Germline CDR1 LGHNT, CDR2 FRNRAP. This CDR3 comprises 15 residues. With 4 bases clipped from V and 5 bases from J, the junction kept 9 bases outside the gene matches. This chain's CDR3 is CASGYTGGGGNEQYF. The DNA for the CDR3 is TGTGCTAGTGGTTATACAGGGGGCGGAGGAAACGAGCAGTACTTC.

The CDR3, as DNA: TGTTCTAGCTGGCCCCCCTACGAGCAGTACTTC. It translates to CSSWPPYEQYF. The V and J genes are TRBV19 and TRBJ2-7, with D possibly TRBD2 on 5 matching bases. The CDR3 consists of 11 residues. CDR1 is LNHDA, CDR2 SQIVND, per germline (reference sequence).

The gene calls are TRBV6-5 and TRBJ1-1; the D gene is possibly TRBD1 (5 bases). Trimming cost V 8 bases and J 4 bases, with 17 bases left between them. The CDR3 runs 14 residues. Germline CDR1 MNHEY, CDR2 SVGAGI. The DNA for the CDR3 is TGTGCCAGCCGTACAAGGCCCGGGGGCACTGAAGCTTTCTTT. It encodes CASRTRPGGTEAFF.